Each of the 5 T cell receptor beta chains below was sequenced from the same sample in a study of cytomegalovirus exposure and HLA in healthy donors. A multiplex PCR was run with 60 Vbeta primers and 13 Jbeta primers. Generated by immunoSEQ multiplex PCR, the TCRdb table keeps only in-frame clones and is missing some. The sample has some 130,000 clones, about 80% seen once. The sequenced sample consisted of PBMCs. Receptors originate from a man aged 30 to 39 in good health and CMV-seronegative.

The chain is built from TRBV19 and TRBJ2-1; TRBD2 matches at 7 bases. CDR1 is LNHDA and CDR2 is SQIVND in the germline V gene (reference sequence). The CDR3 extends over 15 amino acids. V was clipped by 5 bases and J by 8 bases; unmatched bases: 12. The DNA of the CDR3 is TGTGCCAGTAGTGTCCGGGGAGGGTTAGGCGATGAGCAGTTCTTC. Encoded protein: CASSVRGGLGDEQFF.

V usage is TRBV30 and J usage is TRBJ2-5; TRBD2 matches 7 bases. The CDR3 has 11 amino acids. Germline V gene data show CDR1 as GTSNPN and CDR2 as SVGIG (reference sequence). V gave up 8 bases and J gave up 6 bases; unmatched junction bases: 6. The CDR3 sequence is CAGREGQTQYF. The CDR3 DNA follows: TGTGCCGGAAGGGAGGGGCAGACCCAGTACTTC.

This clone appeared once. At the DNA level, this CDR3 is encoded by other sequences in the same sample as well. The chain joins TRBV29-1 to TRBJ1-1; D perhaps matches TRBD1 (5 bases). The CDR3 has 14 amino acids. CDR1 and CDR2 from the germline V gene are SQVTM and ANQGSEA. V lost 3 bases to trimming and J lost 4 bases, with 15 bases between them. The CDR3 is CSVEGRGLSTEAFF. The CDR3 region has the DNA TGCAGCGTTGAGGGGCGGGGTTTATCCACTGAAGCTTTCTTT.

V gene TRBV7-9 combines with J gene TRBJ2-3; 9 bases are a match to TRBD1. The V and J ends lost 5 bases and 5 bases, in that order; junction bases with no gene match: 14. The CDR3 consists of 17 residues. Germline V gives CDR1 SEHNR, CDR2 FQNEAQ (reference sequence). The DNA of the CDR3 is TGTGCCAGCAGCCCGCCCATGGGACAGGGAATCGGAGATACGCAGTATTTT. Protein product: CASSPPMGQGIGDTQYF.

The V gene is TRBV6-1, the J gene TRBJ2-1, with 8 bases fitting TRBD1. The V gene's germline CDR1 is MNHNS and CDR2 SASEGT. The CDR3 runs to 16 residues. Germline trimming cut 4 bases from V and 7 bases from J; bases unmatched to any gene: 12. The chain's CDR3 is CASSAHGQGLTNEQFF. CDR3 nucleotide sequence: TGTGCCAGCAGTGCCCATGGACAGGGTTTGACGAATGAGCAGTTCTTC.